Shown below are 14 T cell receptor beta chains from a single sample sequenced in a study of blood T cell repertoires in COVID-19. Clones were read by immunoSEQ multiplex PCR, and TCRdb kept only the in-frame ones, dropping some. The data show about 250,000 clones, more than 75% seen once. The sample was peripheral blood. The receptors stem from a woman aged 55-69 years who had recovered from COVID-19.

The V call is TRBV5-1, the J call TRBJ2-3; 10 nucleotides agree with TRBD2. V lost 7 bases, J lost 6 bases, and 11 bases stayed unmatched. The CDR3 contains 15 residues. Germline V CDR1 and CDR2: SGHRS, YFSETQ. Written as DNA, the CDR3 is TGCGCCAGCGCCCGTAAAGCGGGGGGGCTGGATACGCAGTATTTT. It specifies CASARKAGGLDTQYF.

The genes are TRBV7-9 and TRBJ1-4; D remains unclear. CDR1 is SEHNR and CDR2 is FQNEAQ in the germline V gene (reference sequence). V dropped 5 bases and J dropped 6 bases, with 19 bases sitting between them. This CDR3 contains 16 residues. CDR3 DNA: TGTGCCAGCAGCCCTAGTATGAGGGTGGGTGATGAAAAACTGTTTTTT. It is translated as CASSPSMRVGDEKLFF. The whole variable domain, remainder taken from reference TRBV7-9 and TRBJ1-4, is DTGVSQNPRHKITKRGQNVTFRCDPISEHNRLYWYRQTLGQGPEFLTYFQNEAQLEKSRLLSDRFSAERPKGSFSTLEIQRTEQGDSAMYLCASSPSMRVGDEKLFFGSGTQLSVL.

This clone has a single count. The V call is TRBV3-1 (or the pseudogene TRBV3-2), the J call TRBJ2-3; TRBD1 matches at 10 bases. Looked up from germline, CDR1 is LGHDT and CDR2 is YNNKEL (reference sequence). The V segment lost 4 bases and the J segment 4 bases; nucleotides outside the gene matches: 8. The CDR3 runs to 16 residues. CDR3 DNA: TGTGCCAGCAGCCGGGTCGGGACAGGGGTTTCAGATACGCAGTATTTT. The encoded protein is CASSRVGTGVSDTQYF.

V is TRBV28 and J is TRBJ2-7; D not certain. In germline, CDR1 is MDHEN, CDR2 SYDVKM. This CDR3 comprises 15 residues. V shed 3 bases and J shed 0 bases, with 12 bases lying between them. The CDR3 spells CASSLRSSGSYEQYF. CDR3 sequence (DNA): TGTGCCAGCAGTTTGAGGTCCTCGGGCTCCTACGAGCAGTACTTC.

This chain uses TRBV3-1 (or the pseudogene TRBV3-2) with TRBJ1-2, with D perhaps TRBD1 (5 bases). Trimming cost V 3 bases and J 7 bases, with 24 bases left between them. The CDR3 spans 17 residues. In germline, CDR1 is LGHDT, CDR2 YNNKEL (reference sequence). The CDR3 DNA sequence: TGTGCCAGCAGCCAGCCAGCGGGCAGGGATCTTCCGGGTGGCTACACCTTC. It encodes CASSQPAGRDLPGGYTF.

This chain connects TRBV21-1 to TRBJ1-4; the table names TRBD1, a call not compared with the DNA. TRBV21-1 is a known pseudogene. This CDR3 comprises 17 residues. The CDR3 nucleotides read TGTGCCAGCAGCCCCGGGACAGTATTCGCAACTAATGAAAAACTGTTTTTT. This encodes CASSPGTVFATNEKLFF.

The chain has TRBV5-1 and TRBJ1-4, with D possibly matching TRBD1 (5 bases). The V end lost 3 bases, the J end lost 5 bases, and 8 bases lay between the germline ends. The CDR3 runs 13 residues. Germline V gene lookup returns CDR1 SGHRS and CDR2 YFSETQ. The CDR3 DNA follows: TGCGCCAGCAGCTCAGGGAACAATGAAAAACTGTTTTTT. Its translation is CASSSGNNEKLFF.

The CDR3 DNA reads as TGTGCCACTAAGCCCGGGACAGGGTATGATTCTGAAGCTTTCTTT. It specifies CATKPGTGYDSEAFF. The V call is TRBV19, the J call TRBJ1-1; 9 positions match TRBD1. This CDR3 comprises 15 residues. Germline-derived CDR1 and CDR2 are LNHDA and SQIVND (reference sequence). The V segment lost 10 bases and the J segment 6 bases; nucleotides outside the gene matches: 15.

This clone was detected only once. The chain carries TRBV2 and TRBJ2-7; weak D call: TRBD2 (5 bases). Looked up from germline, CDR1 is SNHLY and CDR2 is FYNNEI. The CDR3 is made up of 12 amino acids. The ends were cut back, 7 bases at V and 3 bases at J, with 10 bases in the middle. CDR3 nucleotides: TGTGCCAGCATAGGAGAGGGCTACGAGCAGTACTTC. Translated: CASIGEGYEQYF. Based on the CDR3 plus reference TRBV2 and TRBJ2-7, the full variable domain is EPEVTQTPSHQVTQMGQEVILRCVPISNHLYFYWYRQILGQKVEFLVSFYNNEISEKSEIFDDQFSVERPDGSNFTLKIRSTKLEDSAMYFCASIGEGYEQYFGPGTRLTVT.

The rearrangement links TRBV27 to TRBJ1-6; unclear D gene. The germline V gene has CDR1 MNHEY and CDR2 SMNVEV (reference sequence). This CDR3 region has 16 residues. V was clipped by 0 bases and J by 9 bases, with 15 bases between them. The CDR3 DNA reads as TGTGCCAGCAGTTTATCCTATACGGGAATGGCTTCACCCCTCCACTTT. Translation: CASSLSYTGMASPLHF.

The J gene is TRBJ2-5, the V gene TRBV5-1, with TRBD1 identical over 12 bases. The CDR3 consists of 16 residues. V trimming: 5 bases; J trimming: 5 bases; junction bases outside the gene matches: 10. Germline V gives CDR1 SGHRS, CDR2 YFSETQ. CDR3 sequence (DNA): TGCGCCAGCAGGACCTCCGGGACAGGGGGCTTCGAGACCCAGTACTTC. Amino acid sequence: CASRTSGTGGFETQYF.

A few counts support this clone. V gene TRBV12-3 or TRBV12-4 combines with J gene TRBJ1-2; D is ambiguous. The CDR3 is made up of 13 amino acids. Trimming stripped 3 bases from V and 5 bases from J, with 10 bases between. CDR3 protein: CASSLGAQYGYTF. The CDR3 DNA is TGTGCCAGCAGTTTGGGCGCTCAATATGGCTACACCTTC.

This chain connects TRBV2 to TRBJ2-7; TRBD1 might be the D (6 bases). The V end lost 10 bases, the J end lost 3 bases, and 16 bases lay between the germline ends. The germline gives CDR1 SNHLY, CDR2 FYNNEI. The CDR3 is 13 residues long. CDR3 DNA: TGTGCCACCATGTGGGACACCGTCTACGAGCAGTACTTC. Translating gives CATMWDTVYEQYF.

CDR3 in amino acids: CASSPGTSGGRTDTQYF. The CDR3 coding sequence is TGTGCCAGCAGCCCGGGGACTAGCGGGGGGCGCACAGATACGCAGTATTTT. This chain uses TRBV7-3 with TRBJ2-3; 15 nucleotides match TRBD2. Germline loops: CDR1 SGHTA, CDR2 FQGTGA. V gave up 5 bases and J gave up 1 base; unmatched junction bases: 4. This CDR3 has 17 amino acids.